These 9 T cell receptor beta chains came from one sample sequenced in a study of T cell clonotyping in hematopoietic cell transplantation. As to time point: recipient sample about 28 days before transplant, after cytoreduction. Assay: immunoSEQ multiplex PCR; the TCRdb copy retains only in-frame clones and omits some. Of around 7,300 clones detected, roughly 88% appear once; the ten largest clones hold roughly 4%. The specimen was peripheral blood mononuclear cells, collected before stem cell transplant. The source of these receptors is a man aged 25 to 40 with acute myeloid leukemia. Some clones in this sample may be carry-over from other donors' samples.

This rearrangement joins TRBV30 to TRBJ1-4, with D possibly TRBD1 on 6 matching bases. The V and J ends lost 0 bases and 4 bases respectively, with 12 bases between them. CDR1 GTSNPN and CDR2 SVGIG come from the germline V gene (reference sequence). The CDR3 has 15 residues. The CDR3 protein is CAWSVGGGINEKLFF. The CDR3 DNA follows: TGTGCCTGGAGTGTCGGAGGGGGAATTAATGAAAAACTGTTTTTT.

This clone was counted only a few times. The gene calls are TRBV5-1 and TRBJ2-7, with D uncertain. The ends were cut back, 0 bases at V and 0 bases at J, with 16 bases in the middle. In germline, CDR1 is SGHRS, CDR2 YFSETQ. CDR3 size: 17 residues. In DNA, the CDR3 is TGCGCCAGCAGCTTGGAGTTGTTTGCCGATACCTCCTACGAGCAGTACTTC. Translation: CASSLELFADTSYEQYF.

The rearrangement joins TRBV30 to TRBJ2-5; D is ambiguous. The end of the DNA aligns better with TRBJ2-7, so the J call may be wrong. CDR1 and CDR2 (germline): GTSNPN, SVGIG (reference sequence). The CDR3 length is 11 residues. The CDR3 region has the DNA TGTGCCTGGAGGCCCGGCGGCGAGCAGTACTTC. Its protein product is CAWRPGGEQYF.

The chain joins TRBV5-1 to TRBJ1-2; D unresolved. CDR1 is SGHRS, CDR2 YFSETQ, per germline. The V end was cut by 0 bases, the J end by 8 bases, with 14 bases between. The length of the CDR3 is 14 residues. The CDR3: CASSLADTPGGYTF. CDR3 nucleotide sequence: TGCGCCAGCAGCTTGGCCGACACCCCCGGAGGCTACACCTTC.

V usage is TRBV6-5 and J usage is TRBJ2-7; D might be TRBD1 (5 bases). CDR3 length: 12 amino acids. CDR1 MNHEY and CDR2 SVGAGI come from the germline V gene. V lost 6 bases, J lost 5 bases, and 11 bases lay in between. The CDR3 region has the DNA TGTGCCAGCAGGGCAGGGATCCACGAGCAGTACTTC. Translating gives CASRAGIHEQYF.

This clone has a single count. V usage is TRBV11-2 and J usage is TRBJ2-7; 14 nucleotides line up with TRBD2. CDR3 size: 15 residues. From germline, CDR1 is SGHAT and CDR2 FQNNGV. V gave up 4 bases and J gave up 7 bases; unmatched junction bases: 6. In DNA, the CDR3 is TGTGCCAGCAGCTGGGGGACTAGCGGGAGAAGTGAGCAGTACTTC. Translating gives CASSWGTSGRSEQYF.

This clone appeared a single time. As DNA, the CDR3 is TGTGCCAGCAGCCAAGGGACAGGGGAGGTTGAAAAACTGTTTTTT. It specifies CASSQGTGEVEKLFF. V is TRBV4-2 and J is TRBJ1-4, with 9 bases fitting TRBD1. The length of the CDR3 is 15 residues. CDR1 is LGHNA and CDR2 is YNFKEQ in the germline V gene. The V segment lost 1 base and the J segment 7 bases; nucleotides outside the gene matches: 4.

The chain carries TRBV19 and TRBJ1-1, with a tentative D call TRBD1 (5 bases). From germline, CDR1 is LNHDA and CDR2 SQIVND (reference sequence). V was cut by 5 bases and J by 4 bases, with 17 bases left in between. The CDR3 spans 15 residues. The CDR3 DNA sequence: TGTGCCAGTAGTCCAACACCGGGGGGTAGCACTGAAGCTTTCTTT. Residues: CASSPTPGGSTEAFF.

The V call is TRBV27, the J call TRBJ1-6, with 7 bases that match TRBD1. CDR3 length: 14 amino acids. CDR1 and CDR2 from the germline V gene are MNHEY and SMNVEV (reference sequence). Losses at the gene ends were 2 bases for V and 10 bases for J; bases not matched to a gene: 5. DNA of the CDR3: TGTGCCAGCAGTTTAAGGCAGGGGGGATCACCCCTCCACTTT. Amino acids: CASSLRQGGSPLHF.